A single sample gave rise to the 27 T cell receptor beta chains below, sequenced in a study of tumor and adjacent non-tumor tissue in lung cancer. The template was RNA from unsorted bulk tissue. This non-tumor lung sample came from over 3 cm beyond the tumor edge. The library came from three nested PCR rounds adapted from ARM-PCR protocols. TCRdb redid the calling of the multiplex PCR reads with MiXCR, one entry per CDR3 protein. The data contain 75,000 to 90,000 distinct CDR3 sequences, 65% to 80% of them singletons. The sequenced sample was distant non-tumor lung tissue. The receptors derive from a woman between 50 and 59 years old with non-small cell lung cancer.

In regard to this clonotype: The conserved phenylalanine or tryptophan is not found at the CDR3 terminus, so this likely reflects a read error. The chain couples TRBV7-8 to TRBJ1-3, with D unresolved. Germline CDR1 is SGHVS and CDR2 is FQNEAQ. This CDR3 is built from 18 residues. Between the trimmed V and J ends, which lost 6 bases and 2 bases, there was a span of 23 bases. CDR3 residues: CASSSQPIRRATGNTIYY. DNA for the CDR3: TGTGCCAGCAGTTCACAGCCGATCCGACGGGCTACTGGAAACACCATATATTAT.

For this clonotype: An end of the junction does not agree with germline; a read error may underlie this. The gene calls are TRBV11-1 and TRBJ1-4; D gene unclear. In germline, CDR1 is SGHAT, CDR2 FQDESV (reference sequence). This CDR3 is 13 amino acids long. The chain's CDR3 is CASSFREGGKPFF. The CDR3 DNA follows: TGTGCCAGCAGCTTCCGGGAAGGCGGAAAACCGTTTTTT.

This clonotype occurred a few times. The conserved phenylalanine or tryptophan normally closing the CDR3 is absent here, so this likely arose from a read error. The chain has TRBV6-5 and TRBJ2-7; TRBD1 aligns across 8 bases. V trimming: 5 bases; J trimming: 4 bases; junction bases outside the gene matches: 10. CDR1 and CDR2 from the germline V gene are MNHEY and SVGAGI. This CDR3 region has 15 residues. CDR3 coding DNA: TGTGCCAGCAGTACTCAGAGACAGGGGAAGTACGAGCAGTACTTA. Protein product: CASSTQRQGKYEQYL.

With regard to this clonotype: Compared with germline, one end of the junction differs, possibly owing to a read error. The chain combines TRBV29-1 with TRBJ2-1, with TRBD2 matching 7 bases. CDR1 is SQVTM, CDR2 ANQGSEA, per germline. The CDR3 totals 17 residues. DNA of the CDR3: TGCAGCGTTGAAAATGGGGAGGGGTGGAGCTCCTACATTGAGCAGTTCTTC. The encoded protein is CSVENGEGWSSYIEQFF.

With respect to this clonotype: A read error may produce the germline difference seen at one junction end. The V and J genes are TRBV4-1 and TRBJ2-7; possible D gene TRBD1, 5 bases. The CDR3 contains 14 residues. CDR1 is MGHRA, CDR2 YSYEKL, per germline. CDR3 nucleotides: TGCGCCAGCAGCCGAGATATCCAGGACACCGAGCTGTACTTC. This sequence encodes CASSRDIQDTELYF.

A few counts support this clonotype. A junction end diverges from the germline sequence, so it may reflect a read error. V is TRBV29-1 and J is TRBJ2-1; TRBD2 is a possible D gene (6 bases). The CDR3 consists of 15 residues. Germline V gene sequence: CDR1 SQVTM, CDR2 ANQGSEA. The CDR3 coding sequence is TGCAGCGTTACCAGGGAGGCGGTCTCTTACAATGAGCAGTTATTC. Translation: CSVTREAVSYNEQLF.

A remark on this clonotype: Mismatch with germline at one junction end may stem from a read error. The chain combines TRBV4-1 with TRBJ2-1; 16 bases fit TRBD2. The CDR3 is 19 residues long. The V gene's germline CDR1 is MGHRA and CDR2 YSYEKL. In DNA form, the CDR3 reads TGCACCAGCAGCCATCCGGGACTAGCGGGAGGGCCAAGATACAGTGAGCAGTTCTTC. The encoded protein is CTSSHPGLAGGPRYSEQFF.

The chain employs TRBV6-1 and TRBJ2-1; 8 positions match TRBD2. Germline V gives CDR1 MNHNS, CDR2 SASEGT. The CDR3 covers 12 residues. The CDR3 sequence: CASGAGYNEQFF. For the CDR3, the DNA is TGTGCTAGCGGGGCCGGTTACAATGAGCAGTTCTTC.

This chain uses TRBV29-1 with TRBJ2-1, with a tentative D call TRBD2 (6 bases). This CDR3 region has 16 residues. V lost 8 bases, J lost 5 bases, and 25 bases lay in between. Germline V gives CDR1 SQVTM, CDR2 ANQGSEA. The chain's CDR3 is CSPRLTGGTGDNEQFF. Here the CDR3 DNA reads TGCAGCCCACGACTAACTGGAGGAACGGGGGACAATGAGCAGTTCTTC.

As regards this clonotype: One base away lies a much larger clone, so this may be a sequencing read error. This chain's CDR3 is CARRATSGSSYNEQFF. The CDR3 nucleotides read TGTGCCAGGAGGGCGACTAGCGGGAGTTCCTACAATGAGCAGTTCTTC. This rearrangement joins TRBV28 to TRBJ2-1; 12 positions match TRBD2. Germline CDR1 MDHEN, CDR2 SYDVKM. The CDR3 sequence is 16 residues long. The V segment lost 9 bases and the J segment 1 base; nucleotides outside the gene matches: 7.

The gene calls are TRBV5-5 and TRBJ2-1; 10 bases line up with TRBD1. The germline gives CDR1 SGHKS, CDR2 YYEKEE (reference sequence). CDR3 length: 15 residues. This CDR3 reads CASGFGQGVGNEQFF. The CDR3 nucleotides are TGTGCGAGCGGCTTCGGACAGGGGGTTGGCAATGAGCAGTTCTTC.

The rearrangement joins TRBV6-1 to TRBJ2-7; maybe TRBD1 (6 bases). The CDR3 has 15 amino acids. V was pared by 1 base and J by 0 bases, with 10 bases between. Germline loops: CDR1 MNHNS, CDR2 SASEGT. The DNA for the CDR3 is TGTGCCAGCAGTGAAGACGGGACATGCTCCTACGAGCAGTACTTC. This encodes CASSEDGTCSYEQYF.

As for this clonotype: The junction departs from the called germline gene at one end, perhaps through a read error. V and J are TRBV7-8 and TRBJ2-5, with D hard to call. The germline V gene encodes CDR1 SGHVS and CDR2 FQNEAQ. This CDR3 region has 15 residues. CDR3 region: CASRFMAQTQETQYF. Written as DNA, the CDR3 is TGTGCCAGCAGATTTATGGCGCAAACGCAAGAGACCCAATACTTC.

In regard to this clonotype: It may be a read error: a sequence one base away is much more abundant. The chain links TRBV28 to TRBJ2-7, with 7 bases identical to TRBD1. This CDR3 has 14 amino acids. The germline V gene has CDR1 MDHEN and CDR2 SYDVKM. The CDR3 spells CASSLTGVNYEQHF. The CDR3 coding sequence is TGTGCCAGCAGTTTAACAGGGGTGAACTACGAGCAGCACTTC.

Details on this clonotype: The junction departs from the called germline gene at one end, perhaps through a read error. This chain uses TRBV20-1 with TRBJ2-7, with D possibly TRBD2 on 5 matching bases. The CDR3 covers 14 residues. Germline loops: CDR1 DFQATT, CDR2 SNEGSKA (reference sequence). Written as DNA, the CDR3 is TGCACTGCTAGAGATTCACGGGATCGGTACGAGCAATACTTC. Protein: CTARDSRDRYEQYF.

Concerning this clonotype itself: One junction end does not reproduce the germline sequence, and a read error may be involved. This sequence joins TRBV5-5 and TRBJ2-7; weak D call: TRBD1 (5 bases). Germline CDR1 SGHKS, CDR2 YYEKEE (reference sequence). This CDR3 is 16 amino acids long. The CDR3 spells CTSRFSTFDRAYEQYF. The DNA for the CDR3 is TGTACCAGCAGGTTCTCCACTTTCGACAGAGCCTATGAGCAGTACTTC.

CDR3 residues: CASSLNAGVGEQYF. DNA of the CDR3: TGTGCCAGCAGCCTTAATGCGGGAGTGGGGGAGCAGTACTTC. J is TRBJ2-7 and V is TRBV5-5; TRBD2 matches at 7 bases. Germline values: CDR1 SGHKS, CDR2 YYEKEE (reference sequence). Trimming cost V 4 bases and J 7 bases; bases outside gene matches: 11. The CDR3 extends over 14 amino acids.

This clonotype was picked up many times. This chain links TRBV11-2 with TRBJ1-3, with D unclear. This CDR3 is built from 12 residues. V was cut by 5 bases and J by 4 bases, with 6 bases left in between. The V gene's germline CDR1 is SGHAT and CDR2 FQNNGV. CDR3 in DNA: TGTGCCAGCAGCACAGTCGGAAACACCATATATTTT. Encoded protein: CASSTVGNTIYF.

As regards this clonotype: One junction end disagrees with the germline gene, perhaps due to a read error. The CDR3 protein is CASSLEPGANTDTLF. DNA for the CDR3: TGTGCCAGCAGCTTAGAGCCGGGGGCGAACACTGATACTCTCTTT. This chain connects TRBV11-2 to TRBJ1-1, with D possibly TRBD1 on 6 matching bases. Germline V gene lookup returns CDR1 SGHAT and CDR2 FQNNGV. The CDR3 extends over 15 amino acids.

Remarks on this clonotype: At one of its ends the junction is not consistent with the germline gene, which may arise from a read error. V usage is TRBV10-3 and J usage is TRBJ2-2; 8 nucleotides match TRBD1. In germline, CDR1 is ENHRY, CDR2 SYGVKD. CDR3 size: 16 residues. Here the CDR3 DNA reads TGTGCCATCAGATCCACAGGGGGTAGTAACAACGGGGAGCTGTTTTTT. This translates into CAIRSTGGSNNGELFF.

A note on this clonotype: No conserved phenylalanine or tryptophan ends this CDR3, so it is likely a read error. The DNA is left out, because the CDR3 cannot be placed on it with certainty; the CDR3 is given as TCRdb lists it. The CDR3: CANGLPMR. This chain joins TRBV12-5 and TRBJ1-4. The CDR3 length is 8 residues, termini included. Germline lookup yields CDR1 LGHNT and CDR2 FRNRAP.

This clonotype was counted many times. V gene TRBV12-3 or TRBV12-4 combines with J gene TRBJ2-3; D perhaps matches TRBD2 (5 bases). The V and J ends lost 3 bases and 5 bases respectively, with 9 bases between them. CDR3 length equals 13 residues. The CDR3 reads CASSFSREDTQYF. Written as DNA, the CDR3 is TGTGCCAGCAGTTTCAGCCGGGAAGATACGCAGTATTTT.

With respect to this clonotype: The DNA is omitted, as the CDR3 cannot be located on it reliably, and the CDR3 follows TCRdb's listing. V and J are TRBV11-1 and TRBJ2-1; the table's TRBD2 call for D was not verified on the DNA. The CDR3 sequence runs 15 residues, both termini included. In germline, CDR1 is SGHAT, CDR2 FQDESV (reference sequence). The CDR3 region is CASSLVASGNHEQFF.

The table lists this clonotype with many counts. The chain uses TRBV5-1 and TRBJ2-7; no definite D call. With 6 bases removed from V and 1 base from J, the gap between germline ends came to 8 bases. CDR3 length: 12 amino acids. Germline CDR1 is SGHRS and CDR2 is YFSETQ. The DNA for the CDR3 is TGCGCCAGCAACAGCCTTTCCTACGAGCAGTACTTC. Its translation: CASNSLSYEQYF. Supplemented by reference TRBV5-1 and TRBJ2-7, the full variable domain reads KAGVTQTPRYLIKTRGQQVTLSCSPISGHRSVSWYQQTPGQGLQFLFEYFSETQRNKGNFPGRFSGRQFSNSRSEMNVSTLELGDSALYLCASNSLSYEQYFGPGTRLTVT.

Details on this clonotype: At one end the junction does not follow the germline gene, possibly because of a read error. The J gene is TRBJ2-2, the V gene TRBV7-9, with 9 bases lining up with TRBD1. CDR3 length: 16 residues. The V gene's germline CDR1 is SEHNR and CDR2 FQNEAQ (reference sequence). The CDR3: CASSPIGTGFTGELFF. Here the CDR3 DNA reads TGTGCCAGCAGCCCTATCGGGACAGGGTTTACCGGGGAGCTGTTCTTT.

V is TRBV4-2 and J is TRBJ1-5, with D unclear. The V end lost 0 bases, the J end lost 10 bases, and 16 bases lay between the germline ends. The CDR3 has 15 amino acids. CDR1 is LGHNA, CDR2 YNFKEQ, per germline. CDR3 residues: CASSQDLTSIHPQHF. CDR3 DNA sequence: TGTGCCAGCAGCCAAGACCTCACTAGCATACATCCCCAGCATTTT.

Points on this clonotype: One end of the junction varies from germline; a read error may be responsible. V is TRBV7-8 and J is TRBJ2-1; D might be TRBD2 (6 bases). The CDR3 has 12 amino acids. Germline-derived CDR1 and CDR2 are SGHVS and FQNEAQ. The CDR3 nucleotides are TGTACCAGCAGCTTAGCGGAGCTGTGGCAGTTCTTC. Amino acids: CTSSLAELWQFF. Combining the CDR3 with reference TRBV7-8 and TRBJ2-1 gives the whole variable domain GAGVSQSPRYKVAKRGQDVALRCDPISGHVSLFWYQQALGQGPEFLTYFQNEAQLDKSGLPSDRFFAERPEGSVSTLKIQRTQQEDSAVYLCTSSLAELWQFFGPGTRLTVL.